These 9 T cell receptor beta chains were sequenced from one sample in a study of cytomegalovirus exposure and HLA in healthy donors (dated by TCRdb to the late 2010s). Libraries were built with the immunoSEQ multiplex PCR assay. A mixture of 60 forward primers for TCR Vbeta segments and 13 reverse primers for TCR Jbeta segments was used in the multiplex PCR. This is the immuneACCESS table as TCRdb keeps it, with only in-frame sequences that have V and J called. A part of the clones is gone; compared with another copy, unresolved V genes explain less than half, and the rest is unexplained. Counted in this sample were some 200,000 clones; less than 80% of them appeared once. Roughly 2.9% of the sample is in the top ten clones. What was sequenced was PBMCs. All receptors derive from a man in his forties in good health and CMV-seronegative.

The rearrangement links TRBV12-5 to TRBJ1-5; D is unresolved. The V end was cut by 1 base, the J end by 9 bases, with 10 bases between. The CDR3 has 13 amino acids. Germline values: CDR1 LGHNT, CDR2 FRNRAP. CDR3 nucleotide sequence: TGTGCTAGTGGTTTGGAAAGCAGCGGGCCCCAGCATTTT. Its translation: CASGLESSGPQHF.

A remark on this clone: The sample holds other DNA sequences that translate to the same CDR3. The chain couples TRBV5-4 to TRBJ2-5; perhaps TRBD1 as D (6 bases). Trimming removed 0 bases from V and 2 bases from J, with 8 bases in between. This CDR3 region has 14 residues. Germline V lookup: CDR1 SGHNT, CDR2 YYREEE (reference sequence). The CDR3 sequence: CASSLAGAQETQYF. The DNA for the CDR3 is TGTGCCAGCAGCTTGGCAGGGGCACAAGAGACCCAGTACTTC.

A word on this clone: One junction end disagrees with the germline gene, perhaps due to a read error. The rearrangement links TRBV15 to TRBJ2-2; TRBD2 agrees at 14 bases. The CDR3 has 17 amino acids. Looked up from germline, CDR1 is LNHNV and CDR2 is YYDKDF (reference sequence). The CDR3 is CTTSSGTSGRGAAELFF. CDR3 sequence (DNA): TGTACCACCAGCAGTGGGACTAGCGGGAGAGGAGCGGCGGAGCTGTTTTTT.

The rearrangement joins TRBV19 to TRBJ2-7, with D possibly being TRBD2 (5 bases). Germline V gene lookup returns CDR1 LNHDA and CDR2 SQIVND (reference sequence). CDR3 size: 13 residues. V was pared by 6 bases and J by 2 bases, with 11 bases between. In nucleotides, the CDR3 is TGTGCCAGTAGCCGAAGCGGTACCTACGAGCAGTACTTC. Translated: CASSRSGTYEQYF.

This chain uses TRBV6-6 with TRBJ1-5; a possible D gene is TRBD1 (6 bases). From germline, CDR1 is MNHNY and CDR2 SVGAGI (reference sequence). The CDR3 spans 16 residues. Trimming stripped 7 bases from V and 0 bases from J, with 16 bases between. CDR3 sequence reads: CASTSSWDNSNQPQHF. For the CDR3, the DNA is TGTGCCAGCACCTCCTCCTGGGACAATAGCAATCAGCCCCAGCATTTT.

This clone turned up a few times. Additional DNA sequences in this sample encode the identical CDR3. This chain links TRBV19 with TRBJ1-5; no firm D call. Per the germline V gene, CDR1 is LNHDA and CDR2 is SQIVND (reference sequence). This CDR3 is 13 amino acids long. V was clipped by 3 bases and J by 2 bases, with 5 bases between them. Here the CDR3 reads CASSISGNQPQHF. The CDR3 region has the DNA TGTGCCAGTAGTATTAGTGGCAATCAGCCCCAGCATTTT.

V and J are TRBV19 and TRBJ2-5; no definite D call. Germline V gives CDR1 LNHDA, CDR2 SQIVND (reference sequence). The V end lost 7 bases, the J end lost 1 base, and 13 bases lay between the germline ends. This CDR3 spans 14 amino acids. CDR3 bases: TGTGCCAGTACCCCTGGCACTACCCAAGAGACCCAGTACTTC. Its protein product is CASTPGTTQETQYF.

This clone has just a few counts. The CDR3 nucleotides read TGTGCCAGCAGTGACCCTAGGAGGGGTGTCTCCTACGAGCAGTACTTC. The encoded protein is CASSDPRRGVSYEQYF. The chain is built from TRBV25-1 and TRBJ2-7; TRBD2 is a possible D gene (6 bases). V was trimmed by 3 bases and J by 0 bases, leaving 15 bases between them. Germline CDR1 reads MGHDK; CDR2 reads SYGVNS. The CDR3 runs 16 residues.

The chain uses TRBV6-1 and TRBJ2-7; 8 nucleotides line up with TRBD2. CDR1 and CDR2 (germline): MNHNS, SASEGT. The trim removed 6 bases at V and 2 bases at J, leaving 9 bases unmatched. The CDR3 covers 15 residues. CDR3 loop: CASSLPGGGAYEQYF. The CDR3 DNA reads as TGTGCCAGCAGCTTACCCGGGGGGGGAGCCTACGAGCAGTACTTC.